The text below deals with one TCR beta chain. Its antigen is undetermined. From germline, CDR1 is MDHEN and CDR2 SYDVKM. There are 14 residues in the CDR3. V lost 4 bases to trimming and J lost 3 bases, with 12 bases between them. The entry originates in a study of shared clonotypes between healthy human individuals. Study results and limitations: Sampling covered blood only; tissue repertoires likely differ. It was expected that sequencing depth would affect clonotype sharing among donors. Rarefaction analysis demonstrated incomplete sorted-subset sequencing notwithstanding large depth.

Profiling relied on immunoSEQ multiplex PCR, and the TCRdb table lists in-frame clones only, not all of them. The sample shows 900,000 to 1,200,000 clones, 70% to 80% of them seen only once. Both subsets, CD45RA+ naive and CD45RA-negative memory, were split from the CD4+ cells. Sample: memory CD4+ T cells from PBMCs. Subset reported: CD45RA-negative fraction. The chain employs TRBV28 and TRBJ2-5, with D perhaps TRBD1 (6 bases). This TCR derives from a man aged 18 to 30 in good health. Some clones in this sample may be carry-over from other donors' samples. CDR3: CASSSGTHKETQYF. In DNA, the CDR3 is TGTGCCAGCAGTTCCGGGACACATAAAGAGACCCAGTACTTC.